In its sample, the clone carrying this TCR beta chain was seen many times. Its matching antigen is unknown. The source of the sample is a study of Graves' ophthalmopathy and Graves' hyperthyroidism. Out of 7.5 to 10 ml of fresh peripheral blood, PBMCs were obtained. This CDR3 region has 12 residues. V lost 5 bases and J lost 5, with 10 bases in between. Germline CDR1 and CDR2: SGHVS and FQNEAQ. Transcripts of RNA were the source for amplifying TCR beta CDR3 regions. HTBI-primed first-round RT-PCR preceded second-round multiplex PCR. TCRdb reprocessed the multiplex PCR reads with MiXCR, giving one entry per CDR3 protein. The profile covers around 670,000 distinct CDR3 sequences, with roughly 40% appearing a single time and 35% to 55% taken by the ten largest. The study, taken as a whole, reports: Blood samples also showed most expanded thyroid clonotypes exceeding 0.001 frequency. Prediction of ophthalmopathy progression reached 70.59% sensitivity and under 80% specificity.

The chain recombines TRBV7-8 with TRBJ2-7, with D possibly TRBD1 on 5 matching bases. The sequenced sample consisted of peripheral blood. The clonotype was recovered from an adult man with Graves' ophthalmopathy. The CDR3 region is CASSQQGHEQYF. DNA for the CDR3: TGTGCCAGCAGCCAGCAGGGTCACGAGCAGTACTTC.